This T cell receptor beta chain comes out of a study of cytomegalovirus exposure and HLA in healthy donors. In the study overall: In an earlier analysis, 95 million to 140 million unique TCR beta sequences were found from approximately 170 million T cells.

The count of this clone is one. Its antigen is unknown. PCR was performed using 60 Vbeta and 13 Jbeta primers. Data came from immunoSEQ multiplex PCR; TCRdb stores just in-frame clones and leaves some out. The data contain about 88,000 clones, 75% to 85% of them seen just once; the ten biggest clones take up approximately 4.4%. Trimming left V 3 bases short and J 4 bases short, with 15 bases between. Germline loops: CDR1 LGHNA, CDR2 YSLEER. This CDR3 region has 15 residues. Findings and limits, study-wide: Certain indistinguishable V segments, among them TRBV6-2 and TRBV6-3, were excluded. For most TCR sequences rarity was the rule, although some public TCRs occurred in many donors. As a later analysis revealed, most CMV-associated TCR beta chains appeared HLA-restricted.

The V and J genes are TRBV4-3 and TRBJ1-2; D might be TRBD1 (5 bases). The source of this sequence is a woman aged 40 to 50 in good health and CMV-seronegative. The sample was PBMCs. The CDR3 region has the DNA TGCGCCAGCAGCCACAACGCTGGGGGACTCTATGGCTACACCTTC. This codes for CASSHNAGGLYGYTF.